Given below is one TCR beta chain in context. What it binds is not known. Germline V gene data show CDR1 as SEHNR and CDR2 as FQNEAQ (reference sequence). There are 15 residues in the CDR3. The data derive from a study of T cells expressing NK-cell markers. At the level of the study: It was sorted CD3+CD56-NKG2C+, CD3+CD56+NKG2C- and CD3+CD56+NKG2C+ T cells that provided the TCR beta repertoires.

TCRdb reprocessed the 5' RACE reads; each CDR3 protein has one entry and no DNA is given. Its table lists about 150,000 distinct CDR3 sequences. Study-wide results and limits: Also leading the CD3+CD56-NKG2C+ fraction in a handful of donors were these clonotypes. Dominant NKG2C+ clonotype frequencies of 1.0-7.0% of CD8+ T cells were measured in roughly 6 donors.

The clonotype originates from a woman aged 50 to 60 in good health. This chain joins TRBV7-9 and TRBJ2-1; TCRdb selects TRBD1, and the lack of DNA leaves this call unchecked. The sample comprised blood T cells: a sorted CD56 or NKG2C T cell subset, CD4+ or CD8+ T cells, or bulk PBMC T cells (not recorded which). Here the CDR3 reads CASSLVKGTYNEQFF.